One sample yielded the 10 T cell receptor beta chains listed below, sequenced in a study of blood T cell repertoires in COVID-19. Assay used: immunoSEQ multiplex PCR; TCRdb lists only in-frame clones, some missing. The sample shows approximately 110,000 clones, 80% of them seen only once. The sequencing input was peripheral blood. These receptors were obtained from a human donor in a cohort sampled during active or convalescent COVID-19.

The chain is built from TRBV24-1 and TRBJ2-1, with 10 nucleotides matching TRBD1. The V and J ends lost 5 bases and 4 bases, in that order; junction bases with no gene match: 7. CDR1 and CDR2 from the germline V gene are KGHDR and SFDVKD. This CDR3 is built from 16 residues. CDR3 DNA sequence: TGTGCCACCAGTGGGGGGGGACAGGGGTCGTACAATGAGCAGTTCTTC. It yields the protein CATSGGGQGSYNEQFF.

The rearrangement joins TRBV7-8 to TRBJ2-7, with 14 bases aligning to TRBD2. CDR3 size: 17 residues. Unmatched junction bases numbered 5, after V lost 4 bases and J lost 0 bases. Germline CDR1 SGHVS, CDR2 FQNEAQ. For the CDR3, the DNA is TGTGCCAGCAGCTGGACTAGCGGGGGGATTAGCTCCTACGAGCAGTACTTC. Amino acids: CASSWTSGGISSYEQYF.

V is TRBV7-2 and J is TRBJ2-5, with D tentatively TRBD2 (5 bases). Germline CDR1 is SGHTA and CDR2 is FQGNSA. The CDR3 loop spans 14 amino acids. Trimming cost V 1 base and J 6 bases, with 12 bases left between them. This chain's CDR3 is CASSLGQRGQTQYF. CDR3 nucleotide sequence: TGTGCCAGCAGCTTAGGCCAGCGCGGGCAGACCCAGTACTTC.

This chain links TRBV6-9 with TRBJ2-5, with TRBD2 identical over 13 bases. CDR1 MNHGY and CDR2 SVAAGI come from the germline V gene. The CDR3 has 16 residues. The ends lost 4 bases at V and 4 bases at J; junction bases unmatched: 6. The CDR3 is CASSSGTSGNPETQYF. The CDR3 nucleotides are TGTGCCAGCAGTTCCGGGACTAGCGGGAATCCAGAGACCCAGTACTTC.

The gene calls are TRBV28 and TRBJ1-2, with no clear D. The germline V and J ends were trimmed by 5 bases and 7 bases, with 5 bases remaining between them. Germline CDR1 MDHEN, CDR2 SYDVKM. This CDR3 region has 10 residues. CDR3 protein: CASSDFGYTF. The CDR3, as DNA: TGTGCCAGCAGTGACTTTGGCTACACCTTC.

CDR3 residues: CASGRTQGITDTQYF. In DNA form, the CDR3 reads TGTGCTAGTGGCCGTACACAGGGCATCACAGATACGCAGTATTTT. The V and J genes are TRBV12-5 and TRBJ2-3, with D possibly matching TRBD1 (6 bases). Germline V gene data show CDR1 as LGHNT and CDR2 as FRNRAP. Trimming removed 6 bases from V and 2 bases from J, with 15 bases in between. The CDR3 extends over 15 amino acids.

The V gene is TRBV6-5, the J gene TRBJ2-3; 9 nucleotides agree with TRBD2. This CDR3 contains 15 residues. The trim removed 4 bases at V and 7 bases at J, leaving 9 bases unmatched. Germline assignment: CDR1 MNHEY and CDR2 SVGAGI. The CDR3 sequence: CASSSPGREGNTQYF. The DNA of the CDR3 is TGTGCCAGCAGTTCCCCGGGGCGGGAGGGCAATACGCAGTATTTT.

The rearrangement links TRBV27 to TRBJ1-1; 7 bases match TRBD1. Per the germline V gene, CDR1 is MNHEY and CDR2 is SMNVEV (reference sequence). CDR3 length equals 13 residues. The V segment lost 8 bases and the J segment 5 bases; nucleotides outside the gene matches: 8. The CDR3 DNA is TGTGCCAGCGGAGACAGGGTTAGGACTGAAGCTTTCTTT. Translating it yields CASGDRVRTEAFF.

The chain employs TRBV7-2 and TRBJ1-2, with TRBD1 matching 7 bases. There are 18 residues in the CDR3. With V trimmed by 1 base and J by 3 bases, 14 bases remained unmatched. CDR1 is SGHTA, CDR2 FQGNSA, per germline. The chain's CDR3 is CASSLVPDLGGRDYGYTF. The CDR3 DNA follows: TGTGCCAGCAGCTTAGTCCCGGACCTAGGGGGCCGGGACTATGGCTACACCTTC. Full variable domain (rest looked up from reference TRBV7-2 and TRBJ1-2): GAGVSQSPSNKVTEKGKDVELRCDPISGHTALYWYRQSLGQGLEFLIYFQGNSAPDKSGLPSDRFSAERTGGSVSTLTIQRTQQEDSAVYLCASSLVPDLGGRDYGYTFGSGTRLTVV.

The chain recombines TRBV5-5 with TRBJ1-2, with TRBD1 matching 10 bases. V dropped 2 bases and J dropped 4; count of bases not matched to a gene: 17. In germline, CDR1 is SGHKS, CDR2 YYEKEE (reference sequence). The CDR3 has 19 residues. The CDR3 loop reads CASSFNPGTRQGAGYGYTF. The DNA of the CDR3 is TGTGCCAGCAGCTTCAACCCTGGGACCCGACAGGGGGCAGGCTATGGCTACACCTTC.